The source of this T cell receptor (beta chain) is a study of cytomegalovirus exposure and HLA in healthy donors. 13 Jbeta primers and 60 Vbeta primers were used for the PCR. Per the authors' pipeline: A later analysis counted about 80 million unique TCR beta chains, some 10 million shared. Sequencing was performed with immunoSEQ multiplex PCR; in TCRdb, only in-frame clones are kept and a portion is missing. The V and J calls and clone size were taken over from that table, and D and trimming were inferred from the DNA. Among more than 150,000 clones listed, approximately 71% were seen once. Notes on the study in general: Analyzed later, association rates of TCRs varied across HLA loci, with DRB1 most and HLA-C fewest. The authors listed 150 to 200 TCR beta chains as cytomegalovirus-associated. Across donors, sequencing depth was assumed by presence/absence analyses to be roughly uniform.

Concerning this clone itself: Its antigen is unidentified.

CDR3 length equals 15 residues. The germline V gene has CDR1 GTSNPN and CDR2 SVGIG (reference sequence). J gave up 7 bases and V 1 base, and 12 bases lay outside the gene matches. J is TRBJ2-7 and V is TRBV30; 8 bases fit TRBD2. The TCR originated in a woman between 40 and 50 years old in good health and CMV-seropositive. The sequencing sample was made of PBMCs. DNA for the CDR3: TGTGCCTGGAGTGGGGGACGGGAGGGCGAGGGTGAGCAGTACTTC. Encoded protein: CAWSGGREGEGEQYF. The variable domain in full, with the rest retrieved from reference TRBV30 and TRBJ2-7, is SQTIHQWPATLVQPVGSPLSLECTVEGTSNPNLYWYRQAAGRGLQLLFYSVGIGQISSEVPQNLSASRPQDRQFILSSKKLLLSDSGFYLCAWSGGREGEGEQYFGPGTRLTVT.